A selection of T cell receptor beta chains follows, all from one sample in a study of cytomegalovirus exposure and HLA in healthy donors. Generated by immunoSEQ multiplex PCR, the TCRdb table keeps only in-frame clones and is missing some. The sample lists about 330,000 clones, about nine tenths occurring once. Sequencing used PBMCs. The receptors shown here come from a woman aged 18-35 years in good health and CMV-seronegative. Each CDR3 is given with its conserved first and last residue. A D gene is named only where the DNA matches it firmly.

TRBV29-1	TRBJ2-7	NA	CSVEGTEVYEQYF
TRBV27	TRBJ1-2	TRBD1	CASSLDRGNGYTF
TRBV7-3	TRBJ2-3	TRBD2	CASSRTSESTDTQYF
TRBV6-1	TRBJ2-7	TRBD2	CASRPGTSVSYEQYF
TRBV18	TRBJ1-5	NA	CASSPQDSDQPQHF
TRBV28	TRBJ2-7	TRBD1	CASGDRVYYEQYF
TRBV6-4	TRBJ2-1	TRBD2	CASSDSRLAGSEQFF
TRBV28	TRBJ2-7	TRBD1	CASRRTGGLYEQYF
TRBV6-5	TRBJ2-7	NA	CARIPGERAHEQYF
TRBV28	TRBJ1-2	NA	CASSLNFERRGYTF
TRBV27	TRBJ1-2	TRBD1	CASSSGQGVFGYTF
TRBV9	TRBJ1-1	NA	CASSPESGTEAFF
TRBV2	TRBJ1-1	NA	CASSEGGGFTEAFF
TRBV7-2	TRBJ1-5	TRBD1	CASSLGLRTGFNQPQHF
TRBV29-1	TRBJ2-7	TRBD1	CSVHTGGQGAPYEQYF
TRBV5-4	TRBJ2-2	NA	CASSLQHNTGELFF
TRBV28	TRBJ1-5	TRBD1	CASSLDRGPTGPQHF
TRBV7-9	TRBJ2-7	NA	CASSLLAQRTEQYF
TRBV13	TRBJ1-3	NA	CASSSSDSPSSGNTIYF
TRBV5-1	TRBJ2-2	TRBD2	CASSLAPRREYGGELFF
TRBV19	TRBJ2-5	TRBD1	CASSTTGLRETQYF
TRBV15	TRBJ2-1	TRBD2	CATSRVQGTRSYNEQFF
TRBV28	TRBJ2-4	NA	CASRGGGTALLAKNIQYF
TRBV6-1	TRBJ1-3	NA	CASSDGGAAGNTIYF
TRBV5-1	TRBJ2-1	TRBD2	CASSRRLADNEQFF
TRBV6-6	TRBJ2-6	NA	CASNSPGAGANVLTF
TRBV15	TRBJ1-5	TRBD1	CATRRDRDSNQPQHF
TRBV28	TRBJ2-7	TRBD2	CASSLGTSGTYEQYF
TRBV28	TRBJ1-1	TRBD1	CASSFAGGHTEAFF
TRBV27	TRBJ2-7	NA	CASSFGQPTSEQYF
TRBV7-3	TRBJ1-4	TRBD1	CASRPTGGGEKLFF
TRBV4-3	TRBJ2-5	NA	CASSQDKVRGETQYF
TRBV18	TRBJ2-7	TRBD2	CASSPRTSGSGEQYF
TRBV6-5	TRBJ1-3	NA	CASSYSPTGSGNTIYF
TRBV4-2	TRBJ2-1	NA	CASSQDLWGTYNEQFF
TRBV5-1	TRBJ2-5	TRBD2	CASSDLAGEETQYF
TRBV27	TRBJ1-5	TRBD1	CASSLGGASGGRNQPQHF
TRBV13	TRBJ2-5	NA	CASSLWEFGETQYF
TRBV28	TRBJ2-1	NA	CATHPPPSSYNEQFF
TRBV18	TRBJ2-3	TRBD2	CASSTWTSSTDTQYF
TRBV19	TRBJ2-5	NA	CASSMRADQETQYF
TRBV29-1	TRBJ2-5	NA	CSVRGPNQETQYF
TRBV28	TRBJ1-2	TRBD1	CASSQQGAYGYTF
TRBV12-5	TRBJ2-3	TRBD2	CASGPWTSGTTDTQYF
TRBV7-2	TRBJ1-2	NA	CASSSPRQHYGYTF
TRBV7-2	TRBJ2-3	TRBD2	CASSFGTSGGTDTQYF
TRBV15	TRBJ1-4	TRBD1	CATSRGQGTEKLFF
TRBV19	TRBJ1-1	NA	CASSYYQGWNTEAFF
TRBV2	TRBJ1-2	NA	CASSDTVGAYGYTF
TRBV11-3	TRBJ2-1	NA	CASSTEYNEQFF
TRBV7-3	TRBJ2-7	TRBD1	CASSLDRGPYEQYF
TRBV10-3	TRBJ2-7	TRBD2	CAISEAPGLAVYEQYF
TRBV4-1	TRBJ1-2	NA	CASSQDQSGLGYTF
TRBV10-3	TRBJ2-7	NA	CAISESIGYRLLSYEQYF
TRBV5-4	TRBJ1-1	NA	CASSLQGFIGNTEAFF
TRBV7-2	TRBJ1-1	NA	CASSLVRGADTEAFF
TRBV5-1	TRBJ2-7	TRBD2	CASRASGNSYEQYF